This T cell receptor (beta chain) was found in a study of patients and donors after allogeneic stem cell transplantation. TCRdb analysed the RT-PCR reads with MiXCR anew, one entry per CDR3 protein. The sample lists more than 850,000 distinct CDR3 sequences; around 17% were seen once. CDR3 length equals 15 residues. The V gene lost 0 bases and the J gene lost 1 base, with 9 bases spanning the gap. Germline V lookup: CDR1 MNHEY, CDR2 SVGAGI. The gene calls are TRBV6-5 and TRBJ1-1; TRBD1 is a possible D gene (6 bases). The sample consisted of blood, either unsorted or a sorted T cell fraction (not recorded which). This TCR came from a human donor who was either an allogeneic HSCT recipient or a stem cell or donor lymphocyte infusion donor (not recorded which). It is not recorded whose cells these are; they may come from a transplant donor. In nucleotides, the CDR3 is TGTGCCAGCAGTTACTCACAGGGCCCGAACACTGAAGCTTTCTTT. Its translation: CASSYSQGPNTEAFF.